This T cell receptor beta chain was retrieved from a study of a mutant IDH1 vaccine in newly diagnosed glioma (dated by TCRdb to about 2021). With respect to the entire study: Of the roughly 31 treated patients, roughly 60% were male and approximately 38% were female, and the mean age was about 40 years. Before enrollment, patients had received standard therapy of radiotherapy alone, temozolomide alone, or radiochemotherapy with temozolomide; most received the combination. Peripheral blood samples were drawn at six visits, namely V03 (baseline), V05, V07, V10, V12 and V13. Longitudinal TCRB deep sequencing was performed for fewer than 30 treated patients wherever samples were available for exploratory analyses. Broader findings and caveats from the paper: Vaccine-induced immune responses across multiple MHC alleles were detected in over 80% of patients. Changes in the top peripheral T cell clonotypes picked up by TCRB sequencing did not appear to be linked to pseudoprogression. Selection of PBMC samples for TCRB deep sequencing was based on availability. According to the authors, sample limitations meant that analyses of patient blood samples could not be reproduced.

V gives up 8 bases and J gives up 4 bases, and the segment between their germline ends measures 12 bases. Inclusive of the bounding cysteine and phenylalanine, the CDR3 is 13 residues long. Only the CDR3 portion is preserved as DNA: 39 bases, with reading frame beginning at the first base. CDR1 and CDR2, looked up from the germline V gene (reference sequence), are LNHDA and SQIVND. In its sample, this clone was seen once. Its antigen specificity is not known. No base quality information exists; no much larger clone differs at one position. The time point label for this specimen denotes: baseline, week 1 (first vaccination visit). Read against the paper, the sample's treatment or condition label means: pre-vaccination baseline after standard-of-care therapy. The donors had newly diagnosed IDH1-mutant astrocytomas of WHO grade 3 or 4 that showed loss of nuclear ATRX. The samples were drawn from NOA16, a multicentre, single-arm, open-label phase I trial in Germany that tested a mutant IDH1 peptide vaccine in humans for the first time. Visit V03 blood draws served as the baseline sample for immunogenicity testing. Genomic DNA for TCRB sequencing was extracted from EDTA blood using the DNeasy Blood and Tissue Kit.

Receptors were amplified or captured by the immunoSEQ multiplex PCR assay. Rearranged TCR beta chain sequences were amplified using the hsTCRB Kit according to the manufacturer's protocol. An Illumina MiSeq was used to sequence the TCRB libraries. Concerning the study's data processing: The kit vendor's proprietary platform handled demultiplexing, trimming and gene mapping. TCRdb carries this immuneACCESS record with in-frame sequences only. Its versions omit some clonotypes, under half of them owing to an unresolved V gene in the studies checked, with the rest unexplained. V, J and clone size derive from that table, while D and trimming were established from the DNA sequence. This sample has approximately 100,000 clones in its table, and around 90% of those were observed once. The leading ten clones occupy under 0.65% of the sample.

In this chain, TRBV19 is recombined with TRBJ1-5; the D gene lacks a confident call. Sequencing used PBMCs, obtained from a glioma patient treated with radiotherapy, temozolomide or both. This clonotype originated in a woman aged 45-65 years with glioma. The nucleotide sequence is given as TGTGCCAGTTCCCAGTCGGTAAATCAGCCCCAGCATTTT. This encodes CASSQSVNQPQHF.